This T cell receptor (beta chain) was documented in a study of shared clonotypes between healthy human individuals. Notes on the study in general: Inspection by rarefaction showed sorted-subset sequencing to be incomplete despite large depth.

Sequencing was performed with immunoSEQ multiplex PCR; in TCRdb, only in-frame clones are kept and a portion is missing. The data contain 2,500,000 or so clones, 90% to 95% of them singletons. V was pared by 0 bases and J by 8 bases, with 8 bases between. CDR3 length: 14 residues. CDR1 is MNHNS, CDR2 SASEGT, per germline. Concerning this clone: Its antigen is undetermined.

Sequenced sample: naive CD4+ T cells sorted from blood. Subset given: CD45RA+ positively selected. The V call is TRBV6-1, the J call TRBJ1-6, with D possibly being TRBD1 (5 bases). The sequence was collected from a man younger than 35 in good health. In DNA form, the CDR3 reads TGTGCCAGCAGTGAAGCAGGGGCCTATTCACCCCTCCACTTT. Encoded protein: CASSEAGAYSPLHF.